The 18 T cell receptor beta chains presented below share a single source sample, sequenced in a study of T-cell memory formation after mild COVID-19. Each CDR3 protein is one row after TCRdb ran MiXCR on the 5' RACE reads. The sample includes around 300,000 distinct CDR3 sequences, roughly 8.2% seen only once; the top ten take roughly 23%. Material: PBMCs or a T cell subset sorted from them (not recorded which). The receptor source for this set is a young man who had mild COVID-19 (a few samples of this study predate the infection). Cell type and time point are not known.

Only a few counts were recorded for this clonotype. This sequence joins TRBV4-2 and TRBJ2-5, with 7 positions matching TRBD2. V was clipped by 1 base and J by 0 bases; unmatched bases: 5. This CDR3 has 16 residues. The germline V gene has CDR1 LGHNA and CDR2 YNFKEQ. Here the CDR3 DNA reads TGTGCCAGCAGCCAAGTTTTTCGGGGGGACCAAGAGACCCAGTACTTC. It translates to CASSQVFRGDQETQYF.

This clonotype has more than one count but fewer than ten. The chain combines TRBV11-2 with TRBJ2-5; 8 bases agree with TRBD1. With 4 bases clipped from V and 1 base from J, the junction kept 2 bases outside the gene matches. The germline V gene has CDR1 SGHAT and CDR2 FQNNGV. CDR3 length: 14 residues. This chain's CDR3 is CASSYTGGQETQYF. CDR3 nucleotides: TGTGCCAGCAGCTATACAGGGGGCCAAGAGACCCAGTACTTC.

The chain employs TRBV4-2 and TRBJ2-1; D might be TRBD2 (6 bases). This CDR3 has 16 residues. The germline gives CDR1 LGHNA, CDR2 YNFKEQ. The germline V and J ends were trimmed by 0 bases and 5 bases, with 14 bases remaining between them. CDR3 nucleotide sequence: TGTGCCAGCAGCCAAGATCTGGGGGGTACCCACAATGAGCAGTTCTTC. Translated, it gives CASSQDLGGTHNEQFF.

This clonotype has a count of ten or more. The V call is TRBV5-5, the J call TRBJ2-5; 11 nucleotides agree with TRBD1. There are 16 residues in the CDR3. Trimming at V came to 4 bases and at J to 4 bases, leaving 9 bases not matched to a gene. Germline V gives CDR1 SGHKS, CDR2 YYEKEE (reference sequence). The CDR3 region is CASSPRTGGKGETQYF. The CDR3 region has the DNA TGTGCCAGCAGCCCTAGGACAGGGGGCAAGGGAGAGACCCAGTACTTC.

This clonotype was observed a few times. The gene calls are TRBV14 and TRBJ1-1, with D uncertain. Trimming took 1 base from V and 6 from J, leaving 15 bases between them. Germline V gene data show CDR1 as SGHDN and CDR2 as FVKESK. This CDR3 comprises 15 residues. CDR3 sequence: CASSQGLGRSAEAFF. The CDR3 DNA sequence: TGTGCCAGCAGCCAAGGTCTCGGTAGGTCAGCTGAAGCTTTCTTT.

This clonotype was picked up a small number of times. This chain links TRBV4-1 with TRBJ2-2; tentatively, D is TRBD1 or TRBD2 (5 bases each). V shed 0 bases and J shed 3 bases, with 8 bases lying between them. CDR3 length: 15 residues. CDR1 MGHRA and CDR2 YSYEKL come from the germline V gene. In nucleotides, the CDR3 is TGCGCCAGCAGCCAAGACGGGGCTTACACCGGGGAGCTGTTTTTT. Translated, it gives CASSQDGAYTGELFF.

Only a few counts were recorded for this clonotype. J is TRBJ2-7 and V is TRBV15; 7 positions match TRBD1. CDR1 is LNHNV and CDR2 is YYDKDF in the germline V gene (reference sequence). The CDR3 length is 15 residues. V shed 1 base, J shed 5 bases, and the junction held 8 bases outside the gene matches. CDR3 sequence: CATSRGRGSRDEQYV. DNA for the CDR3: TGTGCCACCAGCAGAGGCAGGGGGAGCCGCGACGAGCAGTACGTC.

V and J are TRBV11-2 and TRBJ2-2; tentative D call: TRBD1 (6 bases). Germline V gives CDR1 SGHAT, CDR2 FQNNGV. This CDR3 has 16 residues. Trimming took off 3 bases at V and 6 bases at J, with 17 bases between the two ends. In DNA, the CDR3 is TGTGCCAGCAGCTTGTCACAGGGTAGTTTCGCCGGGGAGCTGTTTTTT. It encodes CASSLSQGSFAGELFF.

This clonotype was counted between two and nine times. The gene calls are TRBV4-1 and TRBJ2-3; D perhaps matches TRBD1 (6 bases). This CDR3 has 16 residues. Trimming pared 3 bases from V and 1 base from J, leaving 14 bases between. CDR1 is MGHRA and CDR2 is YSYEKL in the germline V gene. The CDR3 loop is CASSQETGRGTDTQYF. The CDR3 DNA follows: TGCGCCAGCAGCCAGGAGACAGGCCGAGGCACAGATACGCAGTATTTT.

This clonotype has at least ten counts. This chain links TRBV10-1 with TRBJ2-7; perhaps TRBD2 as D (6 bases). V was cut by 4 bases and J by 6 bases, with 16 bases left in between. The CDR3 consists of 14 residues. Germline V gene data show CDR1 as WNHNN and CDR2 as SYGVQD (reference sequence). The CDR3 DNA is TGCGCCAGCAGTGGAGCGGGTCTGGGAGGCGAGCAGTACTTC. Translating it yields CASSGAGLGGEQYF.

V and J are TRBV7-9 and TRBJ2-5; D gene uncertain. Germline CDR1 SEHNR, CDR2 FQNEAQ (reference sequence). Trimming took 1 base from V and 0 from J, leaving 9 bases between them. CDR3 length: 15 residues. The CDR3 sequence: CASSLGGRDQETQYF. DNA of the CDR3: TGTGCCAGCAGCTTAGGTGGTCGAGACCAAGAGACCCAGTACTTC. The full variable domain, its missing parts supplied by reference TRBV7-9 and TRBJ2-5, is DTGVSQNPRHKITKRGQNVTFRCDPISEHNRLYWYRQTLGQGPEFLTYFQNEAQLEKSRLLSDRFSAERPKGSFSTLEIQRTEQGDSAMYLCASSLGGRDQETQYFGPGTRLLVL.

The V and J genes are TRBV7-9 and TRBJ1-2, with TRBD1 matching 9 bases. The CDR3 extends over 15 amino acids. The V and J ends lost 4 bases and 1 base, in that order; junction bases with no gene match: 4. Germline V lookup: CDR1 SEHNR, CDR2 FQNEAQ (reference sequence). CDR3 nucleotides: TGTGCCAGCAGCTCCCCGACAGGGGGTAACTATGGCTACACCTTC. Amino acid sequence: CASSSPTGGNYGYTF.

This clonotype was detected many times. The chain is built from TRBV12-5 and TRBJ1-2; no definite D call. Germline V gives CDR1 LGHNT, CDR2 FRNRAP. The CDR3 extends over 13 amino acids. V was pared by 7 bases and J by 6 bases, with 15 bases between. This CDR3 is CASALTGGNGYTF. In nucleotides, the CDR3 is TGTGCTAGTGCCCTGACCGGTGGGAATGGCTACACCTTC.

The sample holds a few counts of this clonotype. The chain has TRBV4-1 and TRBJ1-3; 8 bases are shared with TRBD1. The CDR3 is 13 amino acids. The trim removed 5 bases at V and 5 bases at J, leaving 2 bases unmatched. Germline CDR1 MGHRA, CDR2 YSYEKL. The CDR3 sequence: CASSRQGRNTIYF. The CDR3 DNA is TGCGCCAGCAGCAGACAGGGGCGAAACACCATATATTTT.

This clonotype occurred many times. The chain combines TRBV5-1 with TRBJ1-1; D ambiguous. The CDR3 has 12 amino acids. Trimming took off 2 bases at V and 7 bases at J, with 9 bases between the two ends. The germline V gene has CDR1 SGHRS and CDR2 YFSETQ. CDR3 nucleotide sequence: TGCGCCAGCAGCTTTACTGGGTTTGAAGCTTTCTTT. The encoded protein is CASSFTGFEAFF. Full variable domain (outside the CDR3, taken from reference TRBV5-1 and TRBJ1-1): KAGVTQTPRYLIKTRGQQVTLSCSPISGHRSVSWYQQTPGQGLQFLFEYFSETQRNKGNFPGRFSGRQFSNSRSEMNVSTLELGDSALYLCASSFTGFEAFFGQGTRLTVV.

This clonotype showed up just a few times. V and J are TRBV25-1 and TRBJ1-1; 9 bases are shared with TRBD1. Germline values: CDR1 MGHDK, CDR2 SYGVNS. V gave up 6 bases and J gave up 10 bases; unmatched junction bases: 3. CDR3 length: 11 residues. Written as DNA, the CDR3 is TGTGCCAGCAGACAGGGGGCTGGAGCTTTCTTT. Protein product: CASRQGAGAFF.

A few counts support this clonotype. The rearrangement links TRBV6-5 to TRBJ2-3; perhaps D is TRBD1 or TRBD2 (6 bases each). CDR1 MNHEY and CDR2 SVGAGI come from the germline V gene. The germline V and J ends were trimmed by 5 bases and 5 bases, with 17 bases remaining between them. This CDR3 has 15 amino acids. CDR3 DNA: TGTGCCAGCAGTCACCAGCCAGGGGAGGTAGATACGCAGTATTTT. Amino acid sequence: CASSHQPGEVDTQYF.

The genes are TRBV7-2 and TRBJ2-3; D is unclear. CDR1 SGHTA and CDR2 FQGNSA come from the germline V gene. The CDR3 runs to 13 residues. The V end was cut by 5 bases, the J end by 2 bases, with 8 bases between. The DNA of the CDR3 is TGTGCCAGCAGCGCCCGGATCACAGATACGCAGTATTTT. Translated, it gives CASSARITDTQYF.